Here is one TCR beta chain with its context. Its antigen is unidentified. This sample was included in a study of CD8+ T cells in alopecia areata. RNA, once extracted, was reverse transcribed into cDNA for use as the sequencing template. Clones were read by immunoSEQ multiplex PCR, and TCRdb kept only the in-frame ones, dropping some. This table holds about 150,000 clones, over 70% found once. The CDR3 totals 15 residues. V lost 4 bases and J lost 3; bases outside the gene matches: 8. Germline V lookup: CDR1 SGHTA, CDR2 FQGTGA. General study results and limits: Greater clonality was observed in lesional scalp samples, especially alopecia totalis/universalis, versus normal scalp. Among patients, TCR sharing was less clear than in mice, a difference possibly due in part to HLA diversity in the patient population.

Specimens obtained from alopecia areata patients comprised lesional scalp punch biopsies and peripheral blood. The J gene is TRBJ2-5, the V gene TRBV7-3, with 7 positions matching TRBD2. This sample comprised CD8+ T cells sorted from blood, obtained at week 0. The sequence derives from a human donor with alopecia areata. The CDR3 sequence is CASSSSGGLEETQYF. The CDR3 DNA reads TGTGCCAGCAGCTCCTCCGGGGGGTTGGAAGAGACCCAGTACTTC.